This T cell receptor beta chain appears in the sequencing data of a study of identifying expanded T cells in peripheral blood. No infections or other immune events were documented during collection. A single count supports this clone. Antigen: not known. The data were produced by immunoSEQ multiplex PCR, yet TCRdb's version contains in-frame clones alone and is incomplete. The repertoire holds about 78,000 clones, with around 89% as singletons. Study outcomes and limitations: Technical replicates showed about 1.2 changed clones; roughly two weeks roughly 16; four weeks 19. Variance in clone template counts between approximately two-week samples significantly increased with total template count across all healthy donors.

The sequence was collected from a person between 18 and 75 years old in good health. The source material was blood.

CDR3 DNA sequence: TGTGCCAGCTCACCAAGGGGACAGGGAGATATCGGGAACTATGGCTACACCTTC. It translates to CASSPRGQGDIGNYGYTF. V gene TRBV18 combines with J gene TRBJ1-2, with TRBD1 matching over 9 bases. This CDR3 comprises 18 residues. V was clipped by 2 bases and J by 2 bases; unmatched bases: 12. Germline assignment: CDR1 KGHSH and CDR2 LQKENI.